This T cell receptor (beta chain) originates from a study of blood T cell repertoires in COVID-19. Study-wide background: Samples came from the United States, Italy and Spain, spanning acute and convalescent COVID-19. T cells, B-cell-depleted T cells, or PBMCs provided the cDNA or gDNA that served as material.

This clone was detected a few times. Study processing details: Scientists estimated how many nucleated cells there were by amplifying reference gene primers. The protocol was immunoSEQ multiplex PCR, while the TCRdb copy is restricted to in-frame clones and leaves out a portion. That table furnishes V, J and clone size, whereas the DNA furnished D and trimming. The table records about 180,000 clones, roughly 84% of them present only once. CDR1 SEHNR and CDR2 FQNEAQ come from the germline V gene (reference sequence). Unmatched junction bases numbered 6, after V lost 3 bases and J lost 2 bases. The CDR3 is 16 residues long.

What was sequenced was peripheral blood. This TCR was recovered from a woman aged 80 or over with acute or convalescent COVID-19. This sequence joins TRBV7-9 and TRBJ1-3; TRBD1 agrees at 8 bases. As DNA, the CDR3 is TGTGCCAGCAGCTTGTCCCAGGGGGCGGCTGGAAACACCATATATTTT. Its translation: CASSLSQGAAGNTIYF.